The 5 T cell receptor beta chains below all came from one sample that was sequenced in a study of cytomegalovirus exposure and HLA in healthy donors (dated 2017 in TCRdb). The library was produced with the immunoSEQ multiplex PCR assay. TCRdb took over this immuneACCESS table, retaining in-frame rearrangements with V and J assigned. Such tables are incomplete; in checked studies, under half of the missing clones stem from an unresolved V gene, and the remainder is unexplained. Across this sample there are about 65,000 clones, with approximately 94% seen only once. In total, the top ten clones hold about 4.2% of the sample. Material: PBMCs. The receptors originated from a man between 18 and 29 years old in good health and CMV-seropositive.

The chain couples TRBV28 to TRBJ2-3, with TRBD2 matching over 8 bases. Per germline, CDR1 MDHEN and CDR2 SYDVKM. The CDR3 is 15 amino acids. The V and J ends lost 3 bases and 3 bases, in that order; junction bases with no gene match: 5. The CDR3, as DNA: TGTGCCAGCAGTTTCAACGGGGGGGCGACAGATACGCAGTATTTT. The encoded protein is CASSFNGGATDTQYF.

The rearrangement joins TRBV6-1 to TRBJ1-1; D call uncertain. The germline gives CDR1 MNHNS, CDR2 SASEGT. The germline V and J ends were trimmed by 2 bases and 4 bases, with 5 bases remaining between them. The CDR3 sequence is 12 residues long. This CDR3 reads CASSELITEAFF. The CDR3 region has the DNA TGTGCCAGCAGTGAACTTATCACTGAAGCTTTCTTT.

The CDR3 protein is CASSQEVTSTDTQYF. CDR3 DNA sequence: TGTGCTAGTAGTCAGGAGGTAACTAGCACAGATACGCAGTATTTT. The gene calls are TRBV12-5 and TRBJ2-3; the D gene is possibly TRBD2 (5 bases). Germline CDR1 reads LGHNT; CDR2 reads FRNRAP. The V gene lost 8 bases and the J gene lost 0 bases, with 15 bases spanning the gap. This CDR3 spans 15 amino acids.

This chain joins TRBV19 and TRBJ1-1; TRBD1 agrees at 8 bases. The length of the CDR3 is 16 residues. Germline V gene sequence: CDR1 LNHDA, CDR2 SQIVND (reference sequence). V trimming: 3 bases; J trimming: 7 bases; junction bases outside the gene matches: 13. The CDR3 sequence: CASSIPVTGGVVEAFF. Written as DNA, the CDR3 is TGTGCCAGTAGTATTCCCGTTACAGGGGGGGTGGTTGAAGCTTTCTTT. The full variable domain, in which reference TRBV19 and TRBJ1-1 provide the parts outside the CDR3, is DGGITQSPKYLFRKEGQNVTLSCEQNLNHDAMYWYRQDPGQGLRLIYYSQIVNDFQKGDIAEGYSVSREKKESFPLTVTSAQKNPTAFYLCASSIPVTGGVVEAFFGQGTRLTVV.

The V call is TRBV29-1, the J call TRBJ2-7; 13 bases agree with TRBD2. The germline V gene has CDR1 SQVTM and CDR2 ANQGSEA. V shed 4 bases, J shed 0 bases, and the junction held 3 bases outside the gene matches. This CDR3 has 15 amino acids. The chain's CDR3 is CSVGGLAGSSYEQYF. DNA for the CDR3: TGCAGCGTTGGGGGACTAGCGGGGAGCTCCTACGAGCAGTACTTC.